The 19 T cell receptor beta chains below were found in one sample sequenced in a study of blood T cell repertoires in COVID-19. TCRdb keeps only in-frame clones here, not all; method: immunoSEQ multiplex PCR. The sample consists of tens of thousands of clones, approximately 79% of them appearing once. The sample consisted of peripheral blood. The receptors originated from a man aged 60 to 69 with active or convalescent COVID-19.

This CDR3 is CAISESRQGYEQYF. In DNA form, the CDR3 reads TGTGCCATCAGTGAGTCGAGACAGGGTTACGAGCAGTACTTC. V is TRBV10-3 and J is TRBJ2-7, with TRBD1 matching over 7 bases. This CDR3 spans 14 amino acids. V shed 0 bases, J shed 4 bases, and the junction held 3 bases outside the gene matches. Per the germline V gene, CDR1 is ENHRY and CDR2 is SYGVKD.

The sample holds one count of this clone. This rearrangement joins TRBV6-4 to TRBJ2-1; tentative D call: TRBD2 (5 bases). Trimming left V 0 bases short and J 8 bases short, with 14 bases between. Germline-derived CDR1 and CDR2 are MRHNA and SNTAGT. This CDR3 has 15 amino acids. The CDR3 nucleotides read TGTGCCAGCAGTGACTCTCCGGCAGGAGGAGATGAGCAGTTCTTC. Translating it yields CASSDSPAGGDEQFF.

The CDR3 is CASRRSLSSYNEQFF. CDR3 bases: TGTGCCAGCAGGCGGTCTCTCAGCTCCTACAATGAGCAGTTCTTC. This sequence joins TRBV7-2 and TRBJ2-1; no reliable D call. CDR1 and CDR2 from the germline V gene are SGHTA and FQGNSA. The CDR3 spans 15 residues. The V and J ends lost 6 bases and 0 bases respectively, with 12 bases between them.

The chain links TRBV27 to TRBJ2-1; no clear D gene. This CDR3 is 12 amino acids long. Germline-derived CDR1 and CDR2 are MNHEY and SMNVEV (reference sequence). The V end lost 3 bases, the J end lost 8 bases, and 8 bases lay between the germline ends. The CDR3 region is CASSFIGDEQFF. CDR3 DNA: TGTGCCAGCAGTTTTATAGGAGATGAGCAGTTCTTC.

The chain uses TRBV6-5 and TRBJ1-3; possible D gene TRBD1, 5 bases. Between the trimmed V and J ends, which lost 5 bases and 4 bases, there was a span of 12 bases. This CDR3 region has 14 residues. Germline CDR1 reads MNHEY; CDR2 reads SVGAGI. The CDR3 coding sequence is TGTGCCAGCAGTCGAAGGGGTGAAGGAAACACCATATATTTT. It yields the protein CASSRRGEGNTIYF.

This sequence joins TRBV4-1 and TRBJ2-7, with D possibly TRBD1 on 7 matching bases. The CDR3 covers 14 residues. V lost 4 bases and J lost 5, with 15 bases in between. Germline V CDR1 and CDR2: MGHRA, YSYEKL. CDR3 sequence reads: CASSLVRGTDEQYF. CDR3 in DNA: TGCGCCAGCAGCCTGGTCCGGGGGACAGACGAGCAGTACTTC.

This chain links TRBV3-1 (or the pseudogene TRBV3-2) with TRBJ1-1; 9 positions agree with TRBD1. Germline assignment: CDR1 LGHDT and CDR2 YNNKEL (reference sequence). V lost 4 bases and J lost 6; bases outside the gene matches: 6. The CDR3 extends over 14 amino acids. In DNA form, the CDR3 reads TGTGCCAGCAGCCGAGGGACAGGGTCATCTGAAGCTTTCTTT. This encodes CASSRGTGSSEAFF.

The CDR3 loop is CASSLKPNLEVYF. CDR3 bases: TGTGCCAGCAGCTTAAAACCTAACCTGGAGGTGTACTTC. The gene calls are TRBV7-2 and TRBJ2-7; D may be TRBD2 (5 bases). The V and J ends lost 2 bases and 12 bases respectively, with 17 bases between them. CDR1 and CDR2 (germline): SGHTA, FQGNSA. This CDR3 is 13 amino acids long.

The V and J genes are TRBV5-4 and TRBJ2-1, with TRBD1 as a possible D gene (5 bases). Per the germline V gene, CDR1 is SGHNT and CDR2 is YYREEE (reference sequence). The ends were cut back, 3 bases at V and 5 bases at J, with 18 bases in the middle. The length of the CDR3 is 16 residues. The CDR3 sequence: CASSYILRTRDNEQFF. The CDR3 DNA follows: TGTGCCAGCAGCTACATATTAAGGACAAGAGACAATGAGCAGTTCTTC.

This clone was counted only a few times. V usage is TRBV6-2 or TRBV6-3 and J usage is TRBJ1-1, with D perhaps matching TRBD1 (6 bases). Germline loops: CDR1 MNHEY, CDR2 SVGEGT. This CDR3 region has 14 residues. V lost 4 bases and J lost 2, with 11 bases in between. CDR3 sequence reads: CASSWSGVNTEAFF. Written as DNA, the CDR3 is TGTGCCAGCAGTTGGTCAGGGGTAAACACTGAAGCTTTCTTT.

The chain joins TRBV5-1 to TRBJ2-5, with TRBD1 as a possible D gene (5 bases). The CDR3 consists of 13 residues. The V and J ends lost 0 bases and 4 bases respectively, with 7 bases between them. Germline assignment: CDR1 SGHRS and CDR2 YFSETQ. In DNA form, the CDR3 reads TGCGCCAGCAGCTTGGAAAGGGGAGAGACCCAGTACTTC. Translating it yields CASSLERGETQYF.

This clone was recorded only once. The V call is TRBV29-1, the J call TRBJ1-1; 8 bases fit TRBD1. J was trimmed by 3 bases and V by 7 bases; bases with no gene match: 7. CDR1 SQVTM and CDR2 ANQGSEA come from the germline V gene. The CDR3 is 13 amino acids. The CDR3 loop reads CSELQGEDTEAFF. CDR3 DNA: TGCAGCGAGTTACAGGGGGAGGACACTGAAGCTTTCTTT.

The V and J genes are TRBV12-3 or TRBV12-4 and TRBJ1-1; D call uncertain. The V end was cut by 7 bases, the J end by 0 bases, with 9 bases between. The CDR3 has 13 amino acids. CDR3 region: CASIPDLNTEAFF. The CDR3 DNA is TGTGCCAGCATCCCCGACTTGAACACTGAAGCTTTCTTT.

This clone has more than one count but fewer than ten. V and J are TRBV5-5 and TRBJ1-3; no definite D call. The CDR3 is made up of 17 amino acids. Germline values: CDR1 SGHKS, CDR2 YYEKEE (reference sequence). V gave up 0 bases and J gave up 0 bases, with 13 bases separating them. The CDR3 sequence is CASSLAGRPSSGNTIYF. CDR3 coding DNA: TGTGCCAGCAGCTTGGCAGGTAGGCCCAGCTCTGGAAACACCATATATTTT.

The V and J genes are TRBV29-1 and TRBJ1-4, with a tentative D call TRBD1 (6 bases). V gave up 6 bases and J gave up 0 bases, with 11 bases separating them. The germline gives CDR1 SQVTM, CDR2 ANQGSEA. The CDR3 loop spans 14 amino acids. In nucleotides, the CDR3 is TGCAGCGTAGATGAGGGGGCAACTAATGAAAAACTGTTTTTT. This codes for CSVDEGATNEKLFF.

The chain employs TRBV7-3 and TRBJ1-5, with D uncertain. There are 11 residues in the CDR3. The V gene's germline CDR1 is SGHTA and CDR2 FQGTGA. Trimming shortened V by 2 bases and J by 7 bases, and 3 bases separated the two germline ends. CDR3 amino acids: CASSLGQPQHF. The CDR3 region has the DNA TGTGCCAGCAGCTTAGGCCAGCCCCAGCATTTT.

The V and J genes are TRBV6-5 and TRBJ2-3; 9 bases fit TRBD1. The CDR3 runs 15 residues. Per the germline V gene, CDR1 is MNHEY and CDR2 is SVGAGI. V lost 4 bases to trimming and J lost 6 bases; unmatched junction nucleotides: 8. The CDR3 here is CASSLQGAKLDTQYF. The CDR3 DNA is TGTGCCAGCAGTTTACAGGGGGCTAAATTGGATACGCAGTATTTT.

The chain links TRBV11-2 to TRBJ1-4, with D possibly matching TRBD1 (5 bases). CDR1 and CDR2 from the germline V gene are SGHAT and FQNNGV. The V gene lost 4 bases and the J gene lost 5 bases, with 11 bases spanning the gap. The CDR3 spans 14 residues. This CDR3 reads CASSSAGWNEKLFF. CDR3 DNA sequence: TGTGCCAGCAGCTCCGCAGGGTGGAATGAAAAACTGTTTTTT. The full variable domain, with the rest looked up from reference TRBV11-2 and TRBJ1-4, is EAGVAQSPRYKIIEKRQSVAFWCNPISGHATLYWYQQILGQGPKLLIQFQNNGVVDDSQLPKDRFSAERLKGVDSTLKIQPAKLEDSAVYLCASSSAGWNEKLFFGSGTQLSVL.

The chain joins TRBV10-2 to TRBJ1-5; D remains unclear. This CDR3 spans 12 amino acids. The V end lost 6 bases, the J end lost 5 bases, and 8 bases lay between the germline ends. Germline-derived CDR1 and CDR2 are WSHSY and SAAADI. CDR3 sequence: CASSLGDQPQHF. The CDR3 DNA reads TGCGCCAGCAGCCTCGGAGATCAGCCCCAGCATTTT.